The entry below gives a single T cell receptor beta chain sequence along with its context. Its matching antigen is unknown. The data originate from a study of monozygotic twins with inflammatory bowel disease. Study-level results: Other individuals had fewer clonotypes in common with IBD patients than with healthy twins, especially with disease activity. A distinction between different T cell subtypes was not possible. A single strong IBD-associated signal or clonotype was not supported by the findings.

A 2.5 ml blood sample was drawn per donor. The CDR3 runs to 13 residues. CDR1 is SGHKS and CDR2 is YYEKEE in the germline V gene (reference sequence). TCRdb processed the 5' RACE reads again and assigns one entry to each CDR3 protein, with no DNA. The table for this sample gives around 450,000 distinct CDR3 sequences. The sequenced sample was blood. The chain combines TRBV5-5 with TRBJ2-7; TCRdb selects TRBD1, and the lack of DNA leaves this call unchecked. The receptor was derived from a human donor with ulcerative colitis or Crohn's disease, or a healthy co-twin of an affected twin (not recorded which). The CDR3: CASSSRGTAPNYF.